This T cell receptor beta chain was recovered during a study of shared clonotypes between healthy human individuals. Study-wide findings and caveats: Roughly 5% of naive CD4 clonotypes were shared across several donors.

This CDR3 is 16 amino acids long. V lost 4 bases, J lost 3 bases, and 20 bases lay in between. CDR1 is SGHNT and CDR2 is YYREEE in the germline V gene (reference sequence). To note about this clone: Its specificity is unknown.

Assay used: immunoSEQ multiplex PCR; TCRdb lists only in-frame clones, some missing. In the table there are 2 million to 2.5 million clones, 93% of which are singletons. The chain employs TRBV5-4 and TRBJ2-7, with TRBD1 as a possible D gene (5 bases). The source material was naive CD4+ T cells from PBMCs. Subset meaning: CD45RA+ positively selected. This clonotype was sampled from a man between 18 and 35 years old in good health. Some clones in this sample may be carry-over from other donors' samples. This chain's CDR3 is CASSPWGPSQDYEQYF. CDR3 DNA: TGTGCCAGCAGCCCTTGGGGCCCATCTCAGGACTACGAGCAGTACTTC. Based on the CDR3 plus reference TRBV5-4 and TRBJ2-7, the full variable domain is ETGVTQSPTHLIKTRGQQVTLRCSSQSGHNTVSWYQQALGQGPQFIFQYYREEENGRGNFPPRFSGLQFPNYSSELNVNALELDDSALYLCASSPWGPSQDYEQYFGPGTRLTVT.